A single sample gave rise to the 25 T cell receptor beta chains below, sequenced in a study of cytomegalovirus exposure and HLA in healthy donors. It was with 60 Vbeta and 13 Jbeta primers that the PCR ran. Repertoires were generated with immunoSEQ multiplex PCR, while TCRdb's copy carries only in-frame clones and drops some. Of 120,000 to 150,000 clones in the sample, over 70% were seen once. Sequenced: PBMCs. These receptors were collected from a man aged 18-30 years in good health and CMV-seronegative.

CDR3 nucleotide sequence: TGCGCCAGCAGCTTGGAGGGGTCAGACACTGAAGCTTTCTTT. This encodes CASSLEGSDTEAFF. The V call is TRBV4-3, the J call TRBJ1-1; weak D call: TRBD1 (5 bases). Trimming stripped 5 bases from V and 3 bases from J, with 13 bases between. Germline-derived CDR1 and CDR2 are LGHNA and YSLEER. The CDR3 has 14 amino acids.

This rearrangement joins TRBV5-1 to TRBJ2-3, with TRBD2 identical over 8 bases. The CDR3 has 18 residues. Germline lookup yields CDR1 SGHRS and CDR2 YFSETQ. J gave up 2 bases and V 0 bases, and 11 bases lay outside the gene matches. CDR3 residues: CASSLGRTGTRNTDTQYF. CDR3 nucleotide sequence: TGCGCCAGCAGCTTGGGAAGGACCGGGACTAGGAACACAGATACGCAGTATTTT.

In this sample, this clone turned up once. This chain connects TRBV18 to TRBJ1-5; D uncertain. The CDR3 is made up of 15 amino acids. Germline lookup yields CDR1 KGHSH and CDR2 LQKENI. The V and J ends lost 1 base and 4 bases respectively, with 11 bases between them. Here the CDR3 reads CASSPRADKNQPQHF. In nucleotides, the CDR3 is TGTGCCAGCTCACCACGGGCAGACAAAAATCAGCCCCAGCATTTT.

The chain carries TRBV7-2 and TRBJ1-2, with D tentatively TRBD1 (6 bases). The CDR3 spans 14 residues. Germline lookup yields CDR1 SGHTA and CDR2 FQGNSA. With 5 bases removed from V and 2 bases from J, the gap between germline ends came to 12 bases. CDR3 bases: TGTGCCAGCAGCCCGAAGGGGGAGAACTATGGCTACACCTTC. Its protein product is CASSPKGENYGYTF.

The chain joins TRBV7-3 to TRBJ1-1; perhaps TRBD1 as D (5 bases). Germline assignment: CDR1 SGHTA and CDR2 FQGTGA. Trimming removed 0 bases from V and 0 bases from J, with 14 bases in between. CDR3 length: 17 amino acids. The DNA for the CDR3 is TGTGCCAGCAGCTTAACGGGGGGGAGGAGGGTGAACACTGAAGCTTTCTTT. Its translation: CASSLTGGRRVNTEAFF.

The J gene is TRBJ1-5, the V gene TRBV5-1, with 9 bases fitting TRBD1. Germline V gene sequence: CDR1 SGHRS, CDR2 YFSETQ. CDR3 size: 15 residues. V lost 0 bases to trimming and J lost 5 bases; unmatched junction nucleotides: 3. DNA of the CDR3: TGCGCCAGCAGCTTGGATACAGGGGGCTATCAGCCCCAGCATTTT. Its translation is CASSLDTGGYQPQHF.

Points on this clone: The sample contains more than one DNA sequence encoding this CDR3. V usage is TRBV27 and J usage is TRBJ1-1; maybe TRBD1 (5 bases). Trimming cost V 2 bases and J 4 bases, with 11 bases left between them. This CDR3 is 14 amino acids long. CDR1 is MNHEY and CDR2 is SMNVEV in the germline V gene (reference sequence). The CDR3 nucleotides read TGTGCCAGCAGTTTAACCCGGGGGGGCACTGAAGCTTTCTTT. Protein product: CASSLTRGGTEAFF.

This clone was seen once. CDR3 residues: CAATGVISEKLFF. In nucleotides, the CDR3 is TGTGCCGCCACAGGGGTGATTAGTGAAAAACTGTTTTTT. V usage is TRBV30 and J usage is TRBJ1-4, with TRBD1 identical over 7 bases. From germline, CDR1 is GTSNPN and CDR2 SVGIG (reference sequence). This CDR3 spans 13 amino acids. After removal of 8 bases from V and 7 bases from J, the junction contained 10 bases not matched to a gene.

A few counts support this clone. This chain joins TRBV2 and TRBJ1-6, with D maybe TRBD1 (6 bases). V was shortened by 4 bases and J by 5 bases, with 15 bases between the two germline ends. Germline assignment: CDR1 SNHLY and CDR2 FYNNEI. The CDR3 loop spans 16 amino acids. CDR3 DNA: TGTGCCAGCAGTGTCAACAGGGTCGGGAATAATTCACCCCTCCACTTT. This sequence encodes CASSVNRVGNNSPLHF.

V is TRBV10-3 and J is TRBJ1-6; 8 bases line up with TRBD1. The CDR3 is 16 amino acids. Germline lookup yields CDR1 ENHRY and CDR2 SYGVKD. Trimming cost V 4 bases and J 7 bases; bases outside gene matches: 9. CDR3 DNA: TGTGCCATCAGTGCGAGTATGACAGGGGAGAATTCACCCCTCCACTTT. Translating gives CAISASMTGENSPLHF.

This sequence joins TRBV30 and TRBJ2-6, with a weak D call TRBD2 (5 bases). The germline gives CDR1 GTSNPN, CDR2 SVGIG (reference sequence). Trimming removed 0 bases from V and 0 bases from J, with 9 bases in between. This CDR3 region has 16 residues. The CDR3, as DNA: TGTGCCTGGAGTGTCCCGGGAACCTCTGGGGCCAACGTCCTGACTTTC. Translating it yields CAWSVPGTSGANVLTF.

This clone was detected a few times. J is TRBJ1-1 and V is TRBV27, with D possibly matching TRBD1 (5 bases). Germline assignment: CDR1 MNHEY and CDR2 SMNVEV (reference sequence). V lost 7 bases and J 5 bases, leaving 11 bases between the germline ends. The CDR3 covers 12 residues. The CDR3 protein is CASTDRRTEAFF. In DNA form, the CDR3 reads TGTGCCAGCACCGACAGAAGGACTGAAGCTTTCTTT.

The chain combines TRBV14 with TRBJ1-1, with unresolved D. Trimming shortened V by 0 bases and J by 2 bases, and 4 bases separated the two germline ends. CDR1 SGHDN and CDR2 FVKESK come from the germline V gene. The CDR3 covers 13 residues. The CDR3 region is CASSQDQNTEAFF. The CDR3 nucleotides read TGTGCCAGCAGCCAAGATCAAAACACTGAAGCTTTCTTT.

This chain uses TRBV29-1 with TRBJ1-2; 7 nucleotides align to TRBD1. The CDR3 consists of 14 residues. The germline gives CDR1 SQVTM, CDR2 ANQGSEA. The V segment lost 4 bases and the J segment 4 bases; nucleotides outside the gene matches: 9. The CDR3 nucleotides read TGCAGCGTTGCCTTTGTACAGGGGACCTATGGCTACACCTTC. Translation: CSVAFVQGTYGYTF.

This clone has just a few counts. The genes are TRBV5-1 and TRBJ1-1, with D hard to call. V lost 0 bases to trimming and J lost 2 bases, with 8 bases between them. CDR1 and CDR2 (germline): SGHRS, YFSETQ. The CDR3 sequence is 14 residues long. The CDR3 reads CASSLGAQNTEAFF. CDR3 in DNA: TGCGCCAGCAGCTTGGGGGCCCAAAACACTGAAGCTTTCTTT. Full variable domain (remainder filled in from reference TRBV5-1 and TRBJ1-1): KAGVTQTPRYLIKTRGQQVTLSCSPISGHRSVSWYQQTPGQGLQFLFEYFSETQRNKGNFPGRFSGRQFSNSRSEMNVSTLELGDSALYLCASSLGAQNTEAFFGQGTRLTVV.

This chain links TRBV7-9 with TRBJ1-1; unclear D gene. The CDR3 contains 13 residues. Germline V lookup: CDR1 SEHNR, CDR2 FQNEAQ (reference sequence). V lost 0 bases and J 9 bases, leaving 11 bases between the germline ends. DNA of the CDR3: TGTGCCAGCAGCTTAGCGCGGGCGGCGAAAGCTTTCTTT. Protein product: CASSLARAAKAFF.

V usage is TRBV7-6 and J usage is TRBJ2-1; 10 bases map to TRBD1. The ends lost 5 bases at V and 5 bases at J; junction bases unmatched: 9. There are 16 residues in the CDR3. Germline V gene lookup returns CDR1 SGHVS and CDR2 FNYEAQ. The CDR3 spells CASSPARDRGHNEQFF. CDR3 nucleotide sequence: TGTGCCAGCAGCCCTGCCCGGGACAGGGGCCACAATGAGCAGTTCTTC.

The chain combines TRBV6-5 with TRBJ1-2, with D unclear. Germline CDR1 and CDR2: MNHEY and SVGAGI. The CDR3 consists of 12 residues. This CDR3 reads CVEGSANYGYTF. The CDR3 DNA follows: TGTGTCGAGGGAAGCGCTAACTATGGCTACACCTTC.

This clone showed up just a few times. Other DNA variants within this sample encode the same CDR3. The chain recombines TRBV6-6 with TRBJ1-1; D not certain. V dropped 6 bases and J dropped 0 bases, with 11 bases sitting between them. Germline V gene lookup returns CDR1 MNHNY and CDR2 SVGAGI (reference sequence). This CDR3 comprises 14 residues. CDR3 in amino acids: CASSLGGLNTEAFF. The CDR3 DNA sequence: TGTGCCAGCAGCCTCGGAGGACTGAACACTGAAGCTTTCTTT.

The rearrangement links TRBV5-1 to TRBJ1-2; weak D call: TRBD1 (5 bases). Deletions cut 1 base from V and 6 bases from J, with 10 bases between. The CDR3 is 13 amino acids. Germline values: CDR1 SGHRS, CDR2 YFSETQ. CDR3 region: CASSLIGADGYTF. DNA of the CDR3: TGCGCCAGCAGCTTGATAGGGGCCGATGGCTACACCTTC.

The chain uses TRBV5-1 and TRBJ2-7, with 7 bases that match TRBD1. The CDR3 covers 15 residues. In germline, CDR1 is SGHRS, CDR2 YFSETQ. The trim removed 4 bases at V and 0 bases at J, leaving 7 bases unmatched. The CDR3 DNA follows: TGCGCCAGCAGCGGGGACAGTGCCCGCTCCTACGAGCAGTACTTC. It codes for CASSGDSARSYEQYF.

This chain uses TRBV5-8 with TRBJ2-7, with 9 bases fitting TRBD1. Trimming at V came to 4 bases and at J to 1 base, leaving 6 bases not matched to a gene. From germline, CDR1 is SGHTS and CDR2 YDEGEE. CDR3 size: 15 residues. The CDR3 nucleotides read TGTGCCAGCAGCGTCCCGGGACAGGGTTCCTACGAGCAGTACTTC. The encoded protein is CASSVPGQGSYEQYF.

This rearrangement joins TRBV6-1 to TRBJ2-7; 9 bases align to TRBD1. Trimming removed 3 bases from V and 11 bases from J; junction bases left unmatched: 5. The CDR3 extends over 12 amino acids. Germline assignment: CDR1 MNHNS and CDR2 SASEGT. The CDR3, as DNA: TGTGCCAGCAGTGATTACAGGGGGCGGGAGTACTTC. This translates into CASSDYRGREYF.

Only one count was recorded for this clone. The chain links TRBV7-9 to TRBJ2-1; 9 bases are shared with TRBD1. With 0 bases clipped from V and 2 bases from J, the junction kept 5 bases outside the gene matches. Germline V gene data show CDR1 as SEHNR and CDR2 as FQNEAQ (reference sequence). This CDR3 is 17 amino acids long. For the CDR3, the DNA is TGTGCCAGCAGCTTAGCGGGGACAGGGTTGGCCTACAATGAGCAGTTCTTC. It codes for CASSLAGTGLAYNEQFF. The full variable domain, with the rest looked up from reference TRBV7-9 and TRBJ2-1, is DTGVSQNPRHKITKRGQNVTFRCDPISEHNRLYWYRQTLGQGPEFLTYFQNEAQLEKSRLLSDRFSAERPKGSFSTLEIQRTEQGDSAMYLCASSLAGTGLAYNEQFFGPGTRLTVL.

The CDR3 reads CASSQDRARYNEQFF. The CDR3 region has the DNA TGTGCCAGCAGCCAGGACAGGGCGCGGTACAATGAGCAGTTCTTC. V is TRBV6-5 and J is TRBJ2-1, with 8 positions matching TRBD1. V trimming: 6 bases; J trimming: 4 bases; junction bases outside the gene matches: 8. Germline V gene lookup returns CDR1 MNHEY and CDR2 SVGAGI. The CDR3 has 15 residues.